This TCR beta chain is from a study of Tregs in tolerant kidney transplant recipients. Related graft donors supplied nonmyeloablative bone marrow transplants, and mixed chimerism was transient. Unstimulated Tregs (CD4+CD25+CD127-) and CD4+CD25- non-Tregs were sorted from PBMCs. Overall study findings and caveats: Nucleotide sequences could not be compared across some patients' samples due to primer changes. Few patients were studied, so findings need validation in larger groups.

Notes on this clone: Its specificity is unknown.

The protocol was immunoSEQ multiplex PCR, while the TCRdb copy is restricted to in-frame clones and leaves out a portion. Of approximately 82,000 clones in the sample, roughly 93% were seen once. This sample comprised CD4+ T cells from blood (PBMCs), obtained 12 months after the transplant. This receptor was taken from a human patient who received a combined kidney and bone marrow transplant. T cells may partly derive from the graft donor.

Here the CDR3 DNA reads TGTGCCAGCAGCCAAGGGACAGGGAAAGGGACTGAAGCTTTCTTT. It specifies CASSQGTGKGTEAFF. The chain employs TRBV9 and TRBJ1-1; 9 bases are a match to TRBD1. CDR3 length equals 15 residues. Germline values: CDR1 SGDLS, CDR2 YYNGEE. The V and J ends lost 4 bases and 5 bases, in that order; junction bases with no gene match: 9.